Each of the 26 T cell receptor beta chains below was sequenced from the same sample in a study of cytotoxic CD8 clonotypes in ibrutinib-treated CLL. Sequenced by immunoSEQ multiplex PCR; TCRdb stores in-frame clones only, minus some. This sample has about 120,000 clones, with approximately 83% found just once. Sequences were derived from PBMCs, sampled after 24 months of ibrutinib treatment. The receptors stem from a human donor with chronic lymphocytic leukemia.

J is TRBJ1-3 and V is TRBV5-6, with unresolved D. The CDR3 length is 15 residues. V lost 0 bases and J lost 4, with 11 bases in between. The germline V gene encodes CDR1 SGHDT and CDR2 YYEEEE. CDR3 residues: CASSLDLGSGNTIYF. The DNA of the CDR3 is TGTGCCAGCAGCTTGGATTTAGGGTCAGGAAACACCATATATTTT.

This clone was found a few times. This CDR3 reads CASQPLDRAAQPQHF. CDR3 coding DNA: TGTGCCAGTCAACCCCTTGACAGGGCCGCTCAGCCCCAGCATTTT. The rearrangement uses TRBV19 and TRBJ1-5; 7 nucleotides align to TRBD1. After removal of 8 bases from V and 6 bases from J, the junction contained 13 bases not matched to a gene. Germline V gives CDR1 LNHDA, CDR2 SQIVND (reference sequence). This CDR3 contains 15 residues. The variable domain in full, completed from reference TRBV19 and TRBJ1-5, reads DGGITQSPKYLFRKEGQNVTLSCEQNLNHDAMYWYRQDPGQGLRLIYYSQIVNDFQKGDIAEGYSVSREKKESFPLTVTSAQKNPTAFYLCASQPLDRAAQPQHFGDGTRLSIL.

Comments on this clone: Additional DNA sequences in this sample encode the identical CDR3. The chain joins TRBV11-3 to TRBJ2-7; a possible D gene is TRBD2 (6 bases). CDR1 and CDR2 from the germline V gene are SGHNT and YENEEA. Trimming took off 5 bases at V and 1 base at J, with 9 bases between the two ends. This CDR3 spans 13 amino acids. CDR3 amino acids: CASSPGGSYEQYF. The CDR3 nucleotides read TGTGCCAGCAGCCCTGGGGGGTCCTACGAGCAGTACTTC. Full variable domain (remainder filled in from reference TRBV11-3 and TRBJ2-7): EAGVVQSPRYKIIEKKQPVAFWCNPISGHNTLYWYLQNLGQGPELLIRYENEEAVDDSQLPKDRFSAERLKGVDSTLKIQPAELGDSAVYLCASSPGGSYEQYFGPGTRLTVT.

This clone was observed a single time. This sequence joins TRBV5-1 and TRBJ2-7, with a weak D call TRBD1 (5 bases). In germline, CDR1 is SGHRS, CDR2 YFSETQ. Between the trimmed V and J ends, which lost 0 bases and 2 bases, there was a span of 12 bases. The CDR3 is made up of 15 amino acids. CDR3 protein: CASSLGSRQPYEQYF. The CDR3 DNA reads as TGCGCCAGCAGCTTGGGATCCCGACAGCCCTACGAGCAGTACTTC.

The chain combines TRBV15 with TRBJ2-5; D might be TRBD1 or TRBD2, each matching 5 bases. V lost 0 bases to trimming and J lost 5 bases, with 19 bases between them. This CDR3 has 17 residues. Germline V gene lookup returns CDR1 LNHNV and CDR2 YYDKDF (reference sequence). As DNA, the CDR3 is TGTGCCACCAGCAGAGACCCGGGGACCCGAACGGGGGAGACCCAGTACTTC. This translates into CATSRDPGTRTGETQYF.

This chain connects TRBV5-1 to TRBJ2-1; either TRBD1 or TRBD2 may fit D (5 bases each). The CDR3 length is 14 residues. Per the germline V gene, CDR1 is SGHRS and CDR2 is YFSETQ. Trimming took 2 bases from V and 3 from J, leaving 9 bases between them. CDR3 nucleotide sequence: TGCGCCAGCAGCTTCGGGGACGACTACAATGAGCAGTTCTTC. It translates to CASSFGDDYNEQFF.

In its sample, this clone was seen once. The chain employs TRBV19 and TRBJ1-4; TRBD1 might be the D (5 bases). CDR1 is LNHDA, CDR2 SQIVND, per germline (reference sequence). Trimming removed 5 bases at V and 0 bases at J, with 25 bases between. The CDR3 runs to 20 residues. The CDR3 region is CASSPHQAGTSAATNEKLFF. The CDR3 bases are TGTGCCAGTAGTCCCCATCAGGCAGGGACCTCCGCGGCAACTAATGAAAAACTGTTTTTT.

The CDR3 coding sequence is TGTGCCAGCTCACCGCCCTACACAGGGGCCGGATTCCCTAATCAGCCCCAGCATTTT. Translating gives CASSPPYTGAGFPNQPQHF. The chain couples TRBV18 to TRBJ1-5; 7 bases agree with TRBD1. In germline, CDR1 is KGHSH, CDR2 LQKENI. This CDR3 contains 19 residues. V shed 3 bases and J 4 bases; nucleotides not matched to a gene: 18.

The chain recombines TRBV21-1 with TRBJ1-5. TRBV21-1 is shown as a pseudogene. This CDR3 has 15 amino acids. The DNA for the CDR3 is TGTGCCAGCAGCAAAGAAAAGGGAACACGACAGCCCCAGCATTTT. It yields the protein CASSKEKGTRQPQHF.

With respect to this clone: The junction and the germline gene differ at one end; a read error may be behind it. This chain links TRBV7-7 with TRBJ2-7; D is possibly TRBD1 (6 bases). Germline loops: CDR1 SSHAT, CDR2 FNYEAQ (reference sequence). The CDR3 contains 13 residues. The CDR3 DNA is TGTGCTAGCAGCTCCGACAGGACGGGCGAGCAGTACTTC. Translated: CASSSDRTGEQYF. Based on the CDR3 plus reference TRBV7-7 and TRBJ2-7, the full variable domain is GAGVSQSPRYKVTKRGQDVTLRCDPISSHATLYWYQQALGQGPEFLTYFNYEAQPDKSGLPSDRFSAERPEGSISTLTIQRTEQRDSAMYRCASSSDRTGEQYFGPGTRLTVT.

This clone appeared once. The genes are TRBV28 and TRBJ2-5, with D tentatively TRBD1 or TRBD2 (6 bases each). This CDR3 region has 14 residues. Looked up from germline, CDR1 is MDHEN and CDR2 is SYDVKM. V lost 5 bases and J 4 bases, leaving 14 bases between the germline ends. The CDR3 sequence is CASSDGGPRETQYF. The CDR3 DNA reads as TGTGCCAGCAGTGATGGGGGGCCTAGAGAGACCCAGTACTTC.

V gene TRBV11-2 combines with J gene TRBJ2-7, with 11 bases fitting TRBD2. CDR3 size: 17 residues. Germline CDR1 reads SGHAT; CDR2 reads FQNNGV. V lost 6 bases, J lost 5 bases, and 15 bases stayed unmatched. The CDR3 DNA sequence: TGTGCCAGCAGTTCCGGCGTAGCGGGAGGGTCCGTGGACGAGCAGTACTTC. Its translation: CASSSGVAGGSVDEQYF.

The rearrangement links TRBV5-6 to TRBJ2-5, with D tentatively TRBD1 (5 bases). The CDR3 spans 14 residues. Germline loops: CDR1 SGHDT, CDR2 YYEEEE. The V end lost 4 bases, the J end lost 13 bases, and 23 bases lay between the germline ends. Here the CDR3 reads CASSRWTRPDVTYF. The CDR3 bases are TGTGCCAGCAGCCGATGGACAAGGCCGGATGTCACGTACTTC. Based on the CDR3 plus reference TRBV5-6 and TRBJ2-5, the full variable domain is DAGVTQSPTHLIKTRGQQVTLRCSPKSGHDTVSWYQQALGQGPQFIFQYYEEEERQRGNFPDRFSGHQFPNYSSELNVNALLLGDSALYLCASSRWTRPDVTYFGPGTRLLVL.

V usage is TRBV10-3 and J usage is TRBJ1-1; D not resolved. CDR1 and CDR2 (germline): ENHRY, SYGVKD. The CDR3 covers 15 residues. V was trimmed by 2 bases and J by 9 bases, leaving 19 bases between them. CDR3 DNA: TGTGCCATCAGTGAGGTTAAGGGTGCCGCTCTACAAGCTTTCTTT. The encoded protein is CAISEVKGAALQAFF.

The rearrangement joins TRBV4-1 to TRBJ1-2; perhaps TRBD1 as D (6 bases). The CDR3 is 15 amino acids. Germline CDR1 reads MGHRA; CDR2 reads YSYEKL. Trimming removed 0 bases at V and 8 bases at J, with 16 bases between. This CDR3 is CASSQDHQGRWGYTF. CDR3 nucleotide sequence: TGCGCCAGCAGCCAAGATCACCAGGGGCGCTGGGGCTACACCTTC.

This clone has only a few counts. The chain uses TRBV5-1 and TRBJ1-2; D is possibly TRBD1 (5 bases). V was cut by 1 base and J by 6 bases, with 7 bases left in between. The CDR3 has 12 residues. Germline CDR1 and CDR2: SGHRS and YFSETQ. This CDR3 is CASSLQGNGYTF. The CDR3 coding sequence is TGCGCCAGCAGCTTGCAGGGTAATGGCTACACCTTC.

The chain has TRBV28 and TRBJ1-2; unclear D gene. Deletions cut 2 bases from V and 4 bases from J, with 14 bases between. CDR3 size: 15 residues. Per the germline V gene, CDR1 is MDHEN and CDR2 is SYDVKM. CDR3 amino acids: CASSLDSLPLYGYTF. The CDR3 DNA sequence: TGTGCCAGCAGTTTAGACTCCTTACCCCTCTATGGCTACACCTTC.

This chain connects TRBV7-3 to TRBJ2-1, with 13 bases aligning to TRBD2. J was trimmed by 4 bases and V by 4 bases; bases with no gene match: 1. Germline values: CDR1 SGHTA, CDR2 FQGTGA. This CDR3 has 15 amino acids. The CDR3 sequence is CASSSGLAGYNEQFF. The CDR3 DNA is TGTGCCAGCAGCTCGGGACTAGCGGGGTACAATGAGCAGTTCTTC.

CDR3 DNA: TGTGCCAGCAGCCTCGGGGCCCGCCAGGCCTACAATGAGCAGTTCTTC. Its translation is CASSLGARQAYNEQFF. The rearrangement links TRBV7-3 to TRBJ2-1, with D tentatively TRBD1 or TRBD2 (5 bases each). CDR3 length equals 16 residues. CDR1 SGHTA and CDR2 FQGTGA come from the germline V gene. V was shortened by 5 bases and J by 2 bases, with 16 bases between the two germline ends.

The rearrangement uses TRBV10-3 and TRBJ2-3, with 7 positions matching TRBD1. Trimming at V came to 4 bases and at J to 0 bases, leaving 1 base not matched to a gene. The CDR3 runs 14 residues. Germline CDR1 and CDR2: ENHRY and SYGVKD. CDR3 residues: CAISGQGSTDTQYF. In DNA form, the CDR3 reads TGTGCCATCAGTGGACAGGGTAGCACAGATACGCAGTATTTT.

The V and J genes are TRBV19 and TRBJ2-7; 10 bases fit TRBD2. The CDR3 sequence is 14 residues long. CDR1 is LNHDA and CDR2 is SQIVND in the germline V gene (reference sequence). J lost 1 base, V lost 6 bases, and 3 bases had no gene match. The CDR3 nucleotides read TGTGCCAGTAGCCGACTAGCGGGTTCCTACGAGCAGTACTTC. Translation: CASSRLAGSYEQYF.

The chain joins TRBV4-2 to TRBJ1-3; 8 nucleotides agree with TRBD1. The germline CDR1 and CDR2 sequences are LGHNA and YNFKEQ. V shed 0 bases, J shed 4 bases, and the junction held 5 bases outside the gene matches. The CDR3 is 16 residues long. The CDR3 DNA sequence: TGTGCCAGCAGCCAAGATGGCGCAGGGGGCGGAAACACCATATATTTT. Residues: CASSQDGAGGGNTIYF.

The CDR3 here is CATSRGQTRDSHGYTF. The CDR3 nucleotides are TGTGCCACCAGCAGAGGTCAGACCCGGGACTCACATGGCTACACCTTC. This chain uses TRBV15 with TRBJ1-2, with a tentative D call TRBD1 (5 bases). V gave up 1 base and J gave up 6 bases, with 18 bases separating them. The CDR3 spans 16 residues. In germline, CDR1 is LNHNV, CDR2 YYDKDF (reference sequence).

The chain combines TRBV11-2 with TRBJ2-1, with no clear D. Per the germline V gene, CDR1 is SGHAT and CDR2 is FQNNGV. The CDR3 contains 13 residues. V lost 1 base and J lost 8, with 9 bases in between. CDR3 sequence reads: CASSLARLDEQFF. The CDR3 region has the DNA TGTGCCAGCAGCTTAGCTAGATTGGATGAGCAGTTCTTC. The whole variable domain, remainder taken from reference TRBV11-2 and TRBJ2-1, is EAGVAQSPRYKIIEKRQSVAFWCNPISGHATLYWYQQILGQGPKLLIQFQNNGVVDDSQLPKDRFSAERLKGVDSTLKIQPAKLEDSAVYLCASSLARLDEQFFGPGTRLTVL.

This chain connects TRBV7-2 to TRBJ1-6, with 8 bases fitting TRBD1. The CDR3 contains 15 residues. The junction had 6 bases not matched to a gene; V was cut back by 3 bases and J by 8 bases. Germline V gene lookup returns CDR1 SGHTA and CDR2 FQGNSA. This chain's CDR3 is CASSFDRGRYSPLHF. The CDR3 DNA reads TGTGCCAGCAGCTTTGACAGGGGCCGATATTCACCCCTCCACTTT.

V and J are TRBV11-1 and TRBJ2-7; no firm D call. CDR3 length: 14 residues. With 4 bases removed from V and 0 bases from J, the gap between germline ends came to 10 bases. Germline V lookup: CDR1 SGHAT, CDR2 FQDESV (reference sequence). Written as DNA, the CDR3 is TGTGCCAGCAGCTCCAGGACCCTCTCCTACGAGCAGTACTTC. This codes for CASSSRTLSYEQYF.